This TCR beta chain stems from a study of blood T cell repertoires in COVID-19. Across the study: The analysed material was cDNA or gDNA that came from T cells, B-cell-depleted T cells, or PBMCs.

In the original analysis: Nucleated cell number was recorded as an estimate derived from reference gene primer amplification. Using immunoSEQ multiplex PCR, the repertoire was profiled, and TCRdb retains in-frame clones only, with some absent. The V and J calls and clone size were taken over from that table, and D and trimming were inferred from the DNA. The repertoire has fewer than 200,000 clones, around 85% of them found once; the top ten carry roughly 8%. The CDR3 extends over 13 amino acids. With 4 bases removed from V and 2 bases from J, the gap between germline ends came to 9 bases. Germline loops: CDR1 SGHAT, CDR2 FQDESV (reference sequence).

The chain employs TRBV11-1 and TRBJ2-7, with a tentative D call TRBD1 (6 bases). This receptor was obtained from a woman aged 55-69 years with acute or convalescent COVID-19. The sequencing input was peripheral blood. The CDR3: CASSYRAPYEQYF. For the CDR3, the DNA is TGTGCCAGCAGCTACAGGGCACCCTACGAGCAGTACTTC.